The following is a TCR beta chain sequence with its context. The antigen is undetermined. This specimen belongs to a study of cytomegalovirus exposure and HLA in healthy donors. The study's findings and limits: Usually a TCR sequence was rare, but some public TCRs were found in many donors.

Germline V gene data show CDR1 as GTSNPN and CDR2 as SVGIG (reference sequence). The V end was cut by 0 bases, the J end by 2 bases, with 14 bases between. The CDR3 spans 15 residues. Sequenced by immunoSEQ multiplex PCR; TCRdb stores in-frame clones only, minus some. This repertoire shows 70,000 to 95,000 clones, approximately 93% found once; its top ten account for 3% to 4.5%. The TCR originated in a woman in her 30s in good health and CMV-seronegative. The chain combines TRBV30 with TRBJ2-7, with a weak D call TRBD2 (6 bases). The source material was PBMCs. Here the CDR3 reads CAWSVGGTLAYEQYF. The CDR3 DNA reads as TGTGCCTGGAGTGTGGGGGGAACCCTGGCCTACGAGCAGTACTTC. Full variable domain (missing parts from reference TRBV30 and TRBJ2-7): SQTIHQWPATLVQPVGSPLSLECTVEGTSNPNLYWYRQAAGRGLQLLFYSVGIGQISSEVPQNLSASRPQDRQFILSSKKLLLSDSGFYLCAWSVGGTLAYEQYFGPGTRLTVT.